A selection of T cell receptor beta chains follows, all from one sample in a study of cytomegalovirus exposure and HLA in healthy donors. Method: immunoSEQ multiplex PCR; TCRdb's copy keeps in-frame clones and lacks some. The sample has roughly 130,000 clones, around 59% seen once; the top ten hold about 1.7%. Sample: PBMCs. The receptor source for this set is a male donor in good health and CMV-seronegative. Each CDR3 is given with its conserved first and last residue. Each record gives: V gene, J gene, D gene, clone size, CDR3 protein. A D gene is named only where the DNA matches it firmly. Rows may omit the clone size; those that give it use once, few, many or a size class.

v_gene: TRBV18
j_gene: TRBJ1-2
d_gene: TRBD1
abundance: NA
CDR3aa: CASSGTGVDGYTF

v_gene: TRBV7-2
j_gene: TRBJ2-3
d_gene: TRBD1
abundance: NA
CDR3aa: CASSSGQGATDTQYF

v_gene: TRBV9
j_gene: TRBJ1-1
d_gene: NA
abundance: NA
CDR3aa: CASSVDSTEAFF

v_gene: TRBV30
j_gene: TRBJ2-2
d_gene: NA
abundance: few
CDR3aa: CAWSNGGELFF

v_gene: TRBV6-5
j_gene: TRBJ1-1
d_gene: NA
abundance: NA
CDR3aa: CASRETGNTEAFF

v_gene: TRBV7-3
j_gene: TRBJ2-3
d_gene: TRBD2
abundance: NA
CDR3aa: CASSLTIGTSGAYTQYF

v_gene: TRBV15
j_gene: TRBJ2-3
d_gene: TRBD1
abundance: NA
CDR3aa: CATSMGQGGTDTQYF

v_gene: TRBV29-1
j_gene: TRBJ1-2
d_gene: NA
abundance: NA
CDR3aa: CSVGEGRAYGYTF

v_gene: TRBV11-2
j_gene: TRBJ2-6
d_gene: NA
abundance: NA
CDR3aa: CASSSWDIQFSGANVLTF

v_gene: TRBV28
j_gene: TRBJ2-7
d_gene: TRBD1
abundance: NA
CDR3aa: CASSLTGARYEQYF

v_gene: TRBV5-1
j_gene: TRBJ1-2
d_gene: NA
abundance: NA
CDR3aa: CASSKLLHGSGRQPNYGYTF

v_gene: TRBV18
j_gene: TRBJ1-6
d_gene: TRBD1
abundance: NA
CDR3aa: CASSPPGQGDSPLHF

v_gene: TRBV6-1
j_gene: TRBJ1-5
d_gene: NA
abundance: NA
CDR3aa: CASHWSRGNNQPQHF

v_gene: TRBV4-1
j_gene: TRBJ2-1
d_gene: TRBD2
abundance: NA
CDR3aa: CASSQEGAGTSGVDEQFF

v_gene: TRBV1
j_gene: TRBJ1-3
d_gene: NA
abundance: NA
CDR3aa: CTSSYTLSDRNTIYF

v_gene: TRBV6-5
j_gene: TRBJ1-1
d_gene: TRBD1
abundance: NA
CDR3aa: CASSETGWGAFF

v_gene: TRBV5-1
j_gene: TRBJ1-2
d_gene: TRBD1
abundance: few
CDR3aa: CASSLDRGEITGYTF

v_gene: TRBV18
j_gene: TRBJ1-4
d_gene: TRBD1
abundance: NA
CDR3aa: CASSRDSSNEKLFF

v_gene: TRBV6-4
j_gene: TRBJ2-1
d_gene: TRBD2
abundance: many
CDR3aa: CASSEAGGPNEQFF

v_gene: TRBV9
j_gene: TRBJ2-5
d_gene: TRBD2
abundance: NA
CDR3aa: CASSVGWGGQETQYF

v_gene: TRBV6-5
j_gene: TRBJ2-1
d_gene: NA
abundance: NA
CDR3aa: CASSYSRRPPNEQFF

v_gene: TRBV4-3
j_gene: TRBJ2-2
d_gene: NA
abundance: few
CDR3aa: CASSQEAPPNTGELFF

v_gene: TRBV7-2
j_gene: TRBJ2-5
d_gene: TRBD1
abundance: once
CDR3aa: CASSSDTGDETQYF

v_gene: TRBV15
j_gene: TRBJ2-7
d_gene: NA
abundance: few
CDR3aa: CATSRGRTETYEQYF

v_gene: TRBV23-1
j_gene: TRBJ1-1
d_gene: NA
abundance: NA
CDR3aa: CASSQRRAPNTEAFF

v_gene: TRBV30
j_gene: TRBJ1-2
d_gene: NA
abundance: few
CDR3aa: CAWSLPGVYSYTF

v_gene: TRBV7-9
j_gene: TRBJ2-3
d_gene: NA
abundance: NA
CDR3aa: CAGSSRDTPSTDTQYF

v_gene: TRBV15
j_gene: TRBJ2-1
d_gene: NA
abundance: NA
CDR3aa: CATSRDFGGPGWNEQFF

v_gene: TRBV6-1
j_gene: TRBJ2-2
d_gene: TRBD1
abundance: few
CDR3aa: CASSEAQGQPVTGELFF

v_gene: TRBV10-3
j_gene: TRBJ1-1
d_gene: NA
abundance: NA
CDR3aa: CTIKMRQNTEAFF

v_gene: TRBV6-5
j_gene: TRBJ2-5
d_gene: NA
abundance: NA
CDR3aa: CASRNSPGREETQYF

v_gene: TRBV9
j_gene: TRBJ2-1
d_gene: TRBD2
abundance: NA
CDR3aa: CASSLGTSIYNEQFF

v_gene: TRBV7-9
j_gene: TRBJ2-1
d_gene: TRBD1
abundance: NA
CDR3aa: CASSRFSPGQGSFF

v_gene: TRBV19
j_gene: TRBJ1-4
d_gene: TRBD1
abundance: NA
CDR3aa: CASSPQLGQGYEKLFF

v_gene: TRBV7-6
j_gene: TRBJ1-3
d_gene: NA
abundance: NA
CDR3aa: CASSLGQVYSGNTIYF

v_gene: TRBV19
j_gene: TRBJ2-7
d_gene: TRBD1
abundance: NA
CDR3aa: CASRNPGTDPYEQYF

v_gene: TRBV5-4
j_gene: TRBJ1-6
d_gene: TRBD1
abundance: NA
CDR3aa: CASSLVGGTGTSPLHF

v_gene: TRBV5-1
j_gene: TRBJ1-1
d_gene: NA
abundance: NA
CDR3aa: CASSPGGGGTTEAFF

v_gene: TRBV18
j_gene: TRBJ2-5
d_gene: TRBD1
abundance: NA
CDR3aa: CASSERTGGQETQYF

v_gene: TRBV5-1
j_gene: TRBJ2-5
d_gene: TRBD2
abundance: NA
CDR3aa: CASSLDGGAQTQYF

v_gene: TRBV19
j_gene: TRBJ2-3
d_gene: NA
abundance: few
CDR3aa: CASSLGHLTDTQYF

v_gene: TRBV28
j_gene: TRBJ1-2
d_gene: TRBD1
abundance: NA
CDR3aa: CASSLGTATLSGYGYTF

v_gene: TRBV7-9
j_gene: TRBJ1-2
d_gene: NA
abundance: once
CDR3aa: CASSERGGYYGYTF

v_gene: TRBV28
j_gene: TRBJ1-1
d_gene: NA
abundance: few
CDR3aa: CASSFPTRNTEAFF

v_gene: TRBV9
j_gene: TRBJ2-1
d_gene: TRBD2
abundance: few
CDR3aa: CASSPGSGGHEQFF

v_gene: TRBV7-9
j_gene: TRBJ2-1
d_gene: TRBD2
abundance: NA
CDR3aa: CASSPGLAGGLNEQFF